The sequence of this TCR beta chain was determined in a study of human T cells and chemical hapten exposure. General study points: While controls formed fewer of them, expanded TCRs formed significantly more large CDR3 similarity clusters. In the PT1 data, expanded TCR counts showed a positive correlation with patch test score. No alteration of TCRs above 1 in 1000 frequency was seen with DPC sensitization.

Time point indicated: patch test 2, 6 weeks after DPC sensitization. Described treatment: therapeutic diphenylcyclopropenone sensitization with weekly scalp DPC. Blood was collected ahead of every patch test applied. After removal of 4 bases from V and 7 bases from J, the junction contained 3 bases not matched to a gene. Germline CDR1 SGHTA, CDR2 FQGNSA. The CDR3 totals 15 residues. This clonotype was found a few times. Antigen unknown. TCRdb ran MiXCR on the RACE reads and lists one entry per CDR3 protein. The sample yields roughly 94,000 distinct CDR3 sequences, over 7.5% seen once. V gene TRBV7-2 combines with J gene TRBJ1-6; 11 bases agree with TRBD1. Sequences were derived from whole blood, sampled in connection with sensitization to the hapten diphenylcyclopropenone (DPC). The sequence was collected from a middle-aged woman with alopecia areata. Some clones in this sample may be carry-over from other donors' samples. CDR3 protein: CASSYRDRGNSPLHF. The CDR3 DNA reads TGTGCCAGCAGCTATCGGGACAGGGGGAATTCACCCCTCCACTTT.